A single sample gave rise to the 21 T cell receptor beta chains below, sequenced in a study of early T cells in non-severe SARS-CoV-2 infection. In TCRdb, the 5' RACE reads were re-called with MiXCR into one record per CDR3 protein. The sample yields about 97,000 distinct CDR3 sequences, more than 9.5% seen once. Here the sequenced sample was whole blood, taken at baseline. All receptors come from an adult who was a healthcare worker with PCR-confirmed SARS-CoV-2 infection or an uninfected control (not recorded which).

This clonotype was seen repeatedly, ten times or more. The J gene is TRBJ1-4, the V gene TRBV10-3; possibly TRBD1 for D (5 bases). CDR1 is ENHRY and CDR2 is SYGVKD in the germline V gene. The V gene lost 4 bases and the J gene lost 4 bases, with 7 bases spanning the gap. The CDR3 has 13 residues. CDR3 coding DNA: TGTGCCATCAGTGTACAGGTTAATGAAAAACTGTTTTTT. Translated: CAISVQVNEKLFF.

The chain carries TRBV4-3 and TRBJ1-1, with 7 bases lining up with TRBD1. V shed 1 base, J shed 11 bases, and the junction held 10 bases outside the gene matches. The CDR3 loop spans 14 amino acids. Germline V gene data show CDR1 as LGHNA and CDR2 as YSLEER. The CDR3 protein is CASSQVTGRVLAFF. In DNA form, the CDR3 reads TGCGCCAGCAGCCAAGTGACAGGGCGCGTCTTGGCTTTCTTT.

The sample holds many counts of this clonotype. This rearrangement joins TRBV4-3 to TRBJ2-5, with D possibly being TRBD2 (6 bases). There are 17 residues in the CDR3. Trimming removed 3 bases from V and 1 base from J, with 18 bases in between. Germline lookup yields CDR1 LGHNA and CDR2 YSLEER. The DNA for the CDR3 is TGCGCCAGCAGCCAGGGCTCCTATGGGACTTCCCAAGAGACCCAGTACTTC. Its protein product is CASSQGSYGTSQETQYF.

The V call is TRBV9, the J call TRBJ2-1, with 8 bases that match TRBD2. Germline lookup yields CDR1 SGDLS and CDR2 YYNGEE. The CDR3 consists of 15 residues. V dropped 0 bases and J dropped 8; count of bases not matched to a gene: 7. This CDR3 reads CASSVVEREYYEQFF. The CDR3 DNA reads TGTGCCAGCAGCGTAGTAGAGCGGGAGTATTATGAGCAGTTCTTC.

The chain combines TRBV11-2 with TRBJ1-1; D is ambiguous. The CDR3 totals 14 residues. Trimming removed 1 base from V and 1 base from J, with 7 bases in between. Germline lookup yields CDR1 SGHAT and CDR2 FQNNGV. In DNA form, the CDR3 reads TGTGCCAGCAGCTTAGGCCTCCGGAACACTGAAGCTTTCTTT. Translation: CASSLGLRNTEAFF.

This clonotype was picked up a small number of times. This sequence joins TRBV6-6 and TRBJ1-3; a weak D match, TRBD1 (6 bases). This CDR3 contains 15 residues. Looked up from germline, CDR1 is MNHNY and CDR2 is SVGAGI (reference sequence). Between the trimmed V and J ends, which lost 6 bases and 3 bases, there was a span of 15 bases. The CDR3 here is CASRLTGYIGNTIYF. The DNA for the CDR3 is TGTGCCAGCAGGCTCACAGGGTATATTGGAAACACCATATATTTT.

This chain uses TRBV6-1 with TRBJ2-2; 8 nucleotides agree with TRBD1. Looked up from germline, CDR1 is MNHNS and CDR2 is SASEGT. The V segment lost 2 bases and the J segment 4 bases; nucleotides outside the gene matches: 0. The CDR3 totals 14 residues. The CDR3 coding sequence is TGTGCCAGCAGTGAACAGGGGGCCACCGGGGAGCTGTTTTTT. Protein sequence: CASSEQGATGELFF.

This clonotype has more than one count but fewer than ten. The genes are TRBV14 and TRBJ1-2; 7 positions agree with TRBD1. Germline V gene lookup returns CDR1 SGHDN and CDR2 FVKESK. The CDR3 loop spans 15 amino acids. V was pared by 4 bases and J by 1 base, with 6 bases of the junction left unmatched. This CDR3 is CASSRSGGFNYGYTF. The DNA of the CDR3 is TGTGCCAGCAGCCGATCAGGGGGATTTAACTATGGCTACACCTTC.

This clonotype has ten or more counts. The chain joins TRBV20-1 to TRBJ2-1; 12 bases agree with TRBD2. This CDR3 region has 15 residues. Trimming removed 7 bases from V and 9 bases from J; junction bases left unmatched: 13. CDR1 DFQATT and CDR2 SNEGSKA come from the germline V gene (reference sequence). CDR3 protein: CSGRRRTSGTAEQFF. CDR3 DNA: TGCAGTGGACGCCGGCGGACTAGCGGGACTGCTGAGCAGTTCTTC.

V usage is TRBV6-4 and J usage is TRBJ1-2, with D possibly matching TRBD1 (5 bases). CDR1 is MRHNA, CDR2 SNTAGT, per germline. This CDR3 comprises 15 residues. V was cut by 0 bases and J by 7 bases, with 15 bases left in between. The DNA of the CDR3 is TGTGCCAGCAGTGACTCTTCCTCAGGGAGAGTTGGCTACACCTTC. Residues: CASSDSSSGRVGYTF.

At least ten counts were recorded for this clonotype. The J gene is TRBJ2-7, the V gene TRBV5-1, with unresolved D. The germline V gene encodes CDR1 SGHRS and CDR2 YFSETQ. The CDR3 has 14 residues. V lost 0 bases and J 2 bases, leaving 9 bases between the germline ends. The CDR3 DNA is TGCGCCAGCAGCTTGGCGGATATACCCTACGAGCAGTACTTC. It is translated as CASSLADIPYEQYF.

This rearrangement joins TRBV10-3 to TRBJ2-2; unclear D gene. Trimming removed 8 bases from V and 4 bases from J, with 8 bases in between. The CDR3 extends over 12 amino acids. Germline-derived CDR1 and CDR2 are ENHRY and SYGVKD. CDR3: CAIASTTGELFF. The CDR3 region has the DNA TGTGCCATCGCTAGTACCACCGGGGAGCTGTTTTTT.

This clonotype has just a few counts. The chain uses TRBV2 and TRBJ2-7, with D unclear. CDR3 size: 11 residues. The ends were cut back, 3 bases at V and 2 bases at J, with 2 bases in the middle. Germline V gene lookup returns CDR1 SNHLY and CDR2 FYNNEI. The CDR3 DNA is TGTGCCAGCAGTGAGACCTACGAGCAGTACTTC. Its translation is CASSETYEQYF.

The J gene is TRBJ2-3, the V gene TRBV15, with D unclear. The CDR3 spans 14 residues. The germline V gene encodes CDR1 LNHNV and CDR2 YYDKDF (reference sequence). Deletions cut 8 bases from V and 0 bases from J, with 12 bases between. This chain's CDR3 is CATGVLGSTDTQYF. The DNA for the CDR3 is TGTGCCACCGGCGTCCTGGGGAGCACAGATACGCAGTATTTT.

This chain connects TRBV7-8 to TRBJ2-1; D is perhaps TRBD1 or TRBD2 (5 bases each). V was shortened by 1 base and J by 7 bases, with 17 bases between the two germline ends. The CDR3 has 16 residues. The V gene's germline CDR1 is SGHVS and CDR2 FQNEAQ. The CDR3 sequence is CASSLGNGAPENEQFF. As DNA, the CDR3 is TGTGCCAGCAGCTTAGGAAACGGGGCCCCTGAGAATGAGCAGTTCTTC.

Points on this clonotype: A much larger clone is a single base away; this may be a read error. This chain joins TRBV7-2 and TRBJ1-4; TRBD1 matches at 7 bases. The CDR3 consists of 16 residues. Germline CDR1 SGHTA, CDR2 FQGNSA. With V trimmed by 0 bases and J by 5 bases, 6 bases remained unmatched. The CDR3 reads CASSLASTGINEKLFF. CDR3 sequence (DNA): TGTGCCAGCAGCTTAGCCTCGACAGGGATAAATGAAAAACTGTTTTTT.

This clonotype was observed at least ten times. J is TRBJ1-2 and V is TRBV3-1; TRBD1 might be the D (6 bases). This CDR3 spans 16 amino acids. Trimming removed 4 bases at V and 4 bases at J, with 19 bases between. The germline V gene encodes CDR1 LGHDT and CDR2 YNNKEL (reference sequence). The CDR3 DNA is TGTGCCAGCAGCCCGACGGGGGGGGGCGCTCCCTATGGCTACACCTTC. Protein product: CASSPTGGGAPYGYTF. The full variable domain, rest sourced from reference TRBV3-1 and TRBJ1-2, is DTAVSQTPKYLVTQMGNDKSIKCEQNLGHDTMYWYKQDSKKFLKIMFSYNNKELIINETVPNRFSPKSPDKAHLNLHINSLELGDSAVYFCASSPTGGGAPYGYTFGSGTRLTVV.

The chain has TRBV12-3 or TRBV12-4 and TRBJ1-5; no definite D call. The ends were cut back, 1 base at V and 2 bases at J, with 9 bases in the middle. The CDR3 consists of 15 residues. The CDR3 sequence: CASSLGLGGNQPQHF. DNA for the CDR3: TGTGCCAGCAGTTTAGGACTTGGAGGCAATCAGCCCCAGCATTTT.

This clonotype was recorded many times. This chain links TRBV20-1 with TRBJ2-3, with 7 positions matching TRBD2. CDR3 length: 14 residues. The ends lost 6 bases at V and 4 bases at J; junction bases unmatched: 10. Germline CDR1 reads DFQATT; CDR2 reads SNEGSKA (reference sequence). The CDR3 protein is CSAPETGGPDTQYF. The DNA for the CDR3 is TGCAGTGCCCCGGAAACGGGAGGACCAGATACGCAGTATTTT.

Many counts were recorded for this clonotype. The chain's CDR3 is CASSARTDYEQYF. The CDR3 DNA follows: TGTGCCAGCAGCGCCCGGACAGATTACGAGCAGTACTTC. The rearrangement uses TRBV7-8 and TRBJ2-7; D may be TRBD1 (6 bases). The V end lost 5 bases, the J end lost 4 bases, and 12 bases lay between the germline ends. The CDR3 length is 13 residues. The germline V gene encodes CDR1 SGHVS and CDR2 FQNEAQ.

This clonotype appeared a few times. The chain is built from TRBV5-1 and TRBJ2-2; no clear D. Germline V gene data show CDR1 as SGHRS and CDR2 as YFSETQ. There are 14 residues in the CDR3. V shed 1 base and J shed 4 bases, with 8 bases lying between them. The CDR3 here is CASSLMPTTGELFF. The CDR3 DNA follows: TGCGCCAGCAGCTTGATGCCCACCACCGGGGAGCTGTTTTTT.